Shown below are 17 T cell receptor beta chains from a single sample sequenced in a study of OX40 agonist ivuxolimab in advanced cancers. Generated by immunoSEQ multiplex PCR, the TCRdb table keeps only in-frame clones and is missing some. The sample has 57,000 or so clones; around 90% are singletons. Sequenced here: CD4+ or CD8+ T cells sorted from blood, sampled in a trial of the OX40 agonist ivuxolimab. The source is an adult with an advanced solid tumor such as melanoma, head and neck, liver or kidney cancer.

V gene TRBV7-8 combines with J gene TRBJ2-4; 8 bases match TRBD2. J lost 12 bases, V lost 4 bases, and 11 bases had no gene match. Looked up from germline, CDR1 is SGHVS and CDR2 is FQNEAQ. The CDR3 spans 14 residues. CDR3 amino acids: CASSSHREGTGQYF. The CDR3 DNA sequence: TGTGCCAGCAGCTCCCACCGGGAGGGAACGGGTCAGTACTTC.

The chain joins TRBV5-6 to TRBJ2-7; D is undetermined. The CDR3 covers 11 residues. Germline V gives CDR1 SGHDT, CDR2 YYEEEE. Trimming cost V 3 bases and J 2 bases, with 3 bases left between them. DNA of the CDR3: TGTGCCAGCAGCTGGGCCTACGAGCAGTACTTC. It specifies CASSWAYEQYF.

The genes are TRBV11-3 and TRBJ2-1; D is undetermined. The CDR3 extends over 13 amino acids. Germline CDR1 reads SGHNT; CDR2 reads YENEEA. With 5 bases removed from V and 6 bases from J, the gap between germline ends came to 11 bases. CDR3 in amino acids: CASSPGGGNEQFF. The CDR3 region has the DNA TGTGCCAGCAGCCCCGGTGGCGGCAATGAGCAGTTCTTC. The full variable domain, completed using reference TRBV11-3 and TRBJ2-1, is EAGVVQSPRYKIIEKKQPVAFWCNPISGHNTLYWYLQNLGQGPELLIRYENEEAVDDSQLPKDRFSAERLKGVDSTLKIQPAELGDSAVYLCASSPGGGNEQFFGPGTRLTVL.

The chain combines TRBV6-6 with TRBJ2-2, with 8 bases matching TRBD2. The CDR3 is made up of 15 amino acids. After removal of 6 bases from V and 3 bases from J, the junction contained 6 bases not matched to a gene. From germline, CDR1 is MNHNY and CDR2 SVGAGI (reference sequence). For the CDR3, the DNA is TGTGCCAGCAGCATAGCGGGATCGTACACCGGGGAGCTGTTTTTT. This translates into CASSIAGSYTGELFF.

This clone was seen only once. V is TRBV7-3 and J is TRBJ2-7; 9 bases are a match to TRBD1. This CDR3 has 13 amino acids. From germline, CDR1 is SGHTA and CDR2 FQGTGA. V was clipped by 4 bases and J by 3 bases; unmatched bases: 1. The CDR3 is CASSWGQGYEQYF. CDR3 DNA: TGTGCCAGCAGCTGGGGACAGGGCTACGAGCAGTACTTC.

This clone was seen just once. The chain has TRBV20-1 and TRBJ2-7, with D unresolved. This CDR3 spans 11 amino acids. Germline V gives CDR1 DFQATT, CDR2 SNEGSKA (reference sequence). Between the trimmed V and J ends, which lost 5 bases and 2 bases, there was a span of 7 bases. This CDR3 reads CSAVYAYEQYF. Written as DNA, the CDR3 is TGCAGTGCTGTTTATGCCTACGAGCAGTACTTC.

J is TRBJ2-1 and V is TRBV9, with D uncertain. CDR1 and CDR2 from the germline V gene are SGDLS and YYNGEE. This CDR3 spans 15 amino acids. V dropped 4 bases and J dropped 1 base, with 12 bases sitting between them. The CDR3 DNA reads TGTGCCAGCAGCCCCCTTGGTCTATCCTACAATGAGCAGTTCTTC. Translation: CASSPLGLSYNEQFF.

The chain combines TRBV30 with TRBJ1-5; D is perhaps TRBD1 (5 bases). The CDR3 is 15 residues long. Trimming stripped 0 bases from V and 6 bases from J, with 15 bases between. Germline loops: CDR1 GTSNPN, CDR2 SVGIG (reference sequence). CDR3 loop: CAWSVRGGVGQPQHF. The CDR3 nucleotides are TGTGCCTGGAGTGTACGGGGAGGGGTGGGTCAGCCCCAGCATTTT.

V and J are TRBV1 and TRBJ1-6; no DNA check was done on the table's D call, TRBD1. TRBV1 corresponds to a pseudogene. The CDR3 covers 14 residues. The CDR3 is CTSSRGKGNSPLHF. CDR3 nucleotide sequence: TGCACCAGCAGCAGAGGAAAGGGGAATTCACCCCTCCACTTT.

CDR3 protein: CASSLARKSGNTIYF. The CDR3 nucleotides are TGTGCCAGCAGCTTAGCCCGGAAATCGGGAAACACCATATATTTT. The chain recombines TRBV7-9 with TRBJ1-3; the D is unclear. Germline loops: CDR1 SEHNR, CDR2 FQNEAQ (reference sequence). CDR3 size: 15 residues. V shed 0 bases and J shed 4 bases, with 10 bases lying between them.

The chain carries TRBV6-1 and TRBJ2-7; D ambiguous. The germline V gene has CDR1 MNHNS and CDR2 SASEGT. Between the trimmed V and J ends, which lost 3 bases and 6 bases, there was a span of 6 bases. The CDR3 extends over 11 amino acids. The CDR3 region has the DNA TGTGCCAGCAGTGATGAAGGCGAGCAGTACTTC. Amino acid sequence: CASSDEGEQYF.

This chain connects TRBV18 to TRBJ1-5; no clear D. The CDR3 runs to 15 residues. Germline V gene sequence: CDR1 KGHSH, CDR2 LQKENI. The V and J ends lost 3 bases and 7 bases respectively, with 16 bases between them. The CDR3 sequence: CASSPLRNLGQPQHF. CDR3 bases: TGTGCCAGCTCACCCCTAAGGAACCTGGGCCAGCCCCAGCATTTT.

The rearrangement joins TRBV9 to TRBJ2-6, with D perhaps TRBD1 (6 bases). V was pared by 4 bases and J by 3 bases, with 14 bases between. The germline V gene encodes CDR1 SGDLS and CDR2 YYNGEE. CDR3 length: 16 amino acids. Here the CDR3 reads CASSPRQVGGANVLTF. The CDR3 DNA is TGTGCCAGCAGCCCGCGACAGGTTGGTGGGGCCAACGTCCTGACTTTC.

This chain connects TRBV19 to TRBJ1-2, with D tentatively TRBD1 (5 bases). CDR1 is LNHDA and CDR2 is SQIVND in the germline V gene (reference sequence). V was trimmed by 0 bases and J by 6 bases, leaving 11 bases between them. The CDR3 sequence is 14 residues long. The CDR3 loop is CASSIDRLTDGYTF. In nucleotides, the CDR3 is TGTGCCAGTAGTATAGATCGTTTGACAGATGGCTACACCTTC.

The rearrangement joins TRBV9 to TRBJ1-1; perhaps TRBD1 as D (5 bases). The V end was cut by 0 bases, the J end by 5 bases, with 14 bases between. This CDR3 contains 15 residues. Germline CDR1 reads SGDLS; CDR2 reads YYNGEE. CDR3 residues: CASSVAAQGGTEAFF. In DNA form, the CDR3 reads TGTGCCAGCAGCGTAGCTGCGCAGGGAGGAACTGAAGCTTTCTTT.

The table lists this clone with a few counts. The chain is built from TRBV11-2 and TRBJ1-5; D gene uncertain. V was cut by 1 base and J by 4 bases, with 11 bases left in between. Germline V gene lookup returns CDR1 SGHAT and CDR2 FQNNGV. CDR3 length: 15 residues. Written as DNA, the CDR3 is TGTGCCAGCAGCTTAGGTGTGGGGAGGAATCAGCCCCAGCATTTT. Encoded protein: CASSLGVGRNQPQHF.

The V gene is TRBV6-6, the J gene TRBJ1-5, with D possibly TRBD1 on 5 matching bases. V shed 2 bases and J shed 4 bases, with 9 bases lying between them. This CDR3 contains 14 residues. Germline CDR1 and CDR2: MNHNY and SVGAGI (reference sequence). The CDR3 sequence: CASSYRDQNQPQHF. The DNA for the CDR3 is TGTGCCAGCAGTTACAGGGACCAAAATCAGCCCCAGCATTTT.